This T cell receptor beta chain was identified in a study of cytomegalovirus exposure and HLA in healthy donors. Study findings and constraints: Per a later analysis, about 15,000 TCR beta sequences showed association with HLA alleles at 0.05 false discovery rate.

This clone was detected a few times. Antigen: not known. The germline gives CDR1 MGHRA, CDR2 YSYEKL. Trimming stripped 0 bases from V and 9 bases from J, with 17 bases between. The CDR3 runs 15 residues. Use of 60 Vbeta and 13 Jbeta primers characterized the PCR. The table came from immunoSEQ multiplex PCR; TCRdb's copy has only in-frame clones and leaves some out. The sample carries some 100,000 clones, around three quarters recorded once. Sequenced input: PBMCs. This TCR derives from a man aged 50 or older in good health and CMV-seropositive. The genes are TRBV4-1 and TRBJ2-5; D possibly corresponds to TRBD1 (5 bases). The CDR3 DNA follows: TGCGCCAGCAGCCAAGAGGCAGGGTCCAACCTGGCCCAGTACTTC. It is translated as CASSQEAGSNLAQYF.